This T cell receptor beta chain was sequenced in a study of human T cells and chemical hapten exposure. Turning to the study itself: Patches with 0.01% DPC went on the upper back, and the tests were read at 6 days. The study's findings and limits: Because all patients had alopecia, their immune responses might differ from healthy ones. With DPC sensitization, TCRs exceeding 1 in 1000 frequency showed no change. Counts of expanded TCRs at PT1 were positively correlated with patch test score.

Time point specified: patch test 2, 6 weeks after DPC sensitization. Noted treatment: therapeutic diphenylcyclopropenone sensitization with weekly scalp DPC. The V and J ends lost 6 bases and 3 bases, in that order; junction bases with no gene match: 8. Germline CDR1 SQVTM, CDR2 ANQGSEA. This CDR3 has 14 residues. In this sample, this clonotype turned up many times. The antigen is unknown. TCRdb itself ran the RACE reads through MiXCR, one entry per CDR3 protein. This table holds 85,000 to 100,000 distinct CDR3 sequences, roughly 11% found once. The sequencing used whole blood, collected in connection with sensitization to the hapten diphenylcyclopropenone (DPC). The chain uses TRBV29-1 and TRBJ2-3; 8 nucleotides match TRBD1. The sequence was obtained from a man between 40 and 49 years old with alopecia areata. Some clones in this sample may be carry-over from other donors' samples. CDR3: CSVSYTGGTDTQYF. The CDR3 region has the DNA TGCAGCGTCTCTTACACAGGGGGAACAGATACGCAGTATTTT.